This T cell receptor (beta chain) was identified in a study of sequential checkpoint blockade in melanoma. The length of the CDR3 is 13 residues. Per the germline V gene, CDR1 is SGHNT and CDR2 is YENEEA. V was trimmed by 6 bases and J by 7 bases, leaving 12 bases between them. Profiled with immunoSEQ multiplex PCR; TCRdb holds only in-frame clones, not every one. The sample consists of 26,000 or so clones, 85% to 90% of them appearing once. The treatment denotes: randomized to nivolumab then ipilimumab (arm A) or the reverse (arm B). Source: CD8+ T cells sorted from blood (inferred from file names), taken from a patient given nivolumab and ipilimumab in sequence. The V gene is TRBV11-3, the J gene TRBJ2-2; D may be TRBD1 (5 bases). The clonotype comes from a human donor with melanoma. The CDR3: CASSLQEGGELFF. CDR3 DNA: TGTGCCAGCAGTTTACAGGAAGGCGGGGAGCTGTTTTTT.